The 20 T cell receptor beta chains below all came from one sample that was sequenced in a study of radiotherapy plus CTLA-4 blockade in lung cancer. Sequencing was performed with immunoSEQ multiplex PCR; in TCRdb, only in-frame clones are kept and a portion is missing. The sample lists tens of thousands of clones, approximately 79% seen once, with 10% in the top ten. Here the sequenced sample was peripheral blood, taken from a patient treated with radiotherapy plus ipilimumab. These receptors originate from a human donor with non-small cell lung cancer who had a complete response to radiotherapy plus ipilimumab.

The chain employs TRBV12-5 and TRBJ2-3; D possibly corresponds to TRBD2 (6 bases). Germline V lookup: CDR1 LGHNT, CDR2 FRNRAP. The V gene lost 5 bases and the J gene lost 4 bases, with 16 bases spanning the gap. The CDR3 covers 15 residues. CDR3 amino acids: CASGPPGRGSDTQYF. CDR3 nucleotides: TGTGCTAGTGGTCCCCCGGGCCGGGGGTCAGATACGCAGTATTTT.

The J gene is TRBJ1-2, the V gene TRBV18; 7 nucleotides line up with TRBD1. Trimming at V came to 6 bases and at J to 8 bases, leaving 9 bases not matched to a gene. Germline values: CDR1 KGHSH, CDR2 LQKENI. The CDR3 loop spans 13 amino acids. In DNA form, the CDR3 reads TGTGCCAGCTCTTCGGAGGGGGCGCGAGGCTACACCTTC. Translated: CASSSEGARGYTF.

The chain joins TRBV7-9 to TRBJ1-1; 8 positions agree with TRBD1. CDR1 SEHNR and CDR2 FQNEAQ come from the germline V gene (reference sequence). There are 15 residues in the CDR3. Unmatched junction bases numbered 8, after V lost 4 bases and J lost 4 bases. As DNA, the CDR3 is TGTGCCAGCAGCTCCAACAGGGGGGAGAGCACTGAAGCTTTCTTT. Protein sequence: CASSSNRGESTEAFF.

This clone was observed a handful of times. The chain links TRBV2 to TRBJ2-7; D not resolved. Trimming removed 2 bases at V and 6 bases at J, with 5 bases between. The CDR3 consists of 11 residues. Germline CDR1 is SNHLY and CDR2 is FYNNEI. CDR3 protein: CASSEYREQYV. The CDR3 DNA reads TGTGCCAGCAGTGAATACCGCGAGCAGTACGTC.

This rearrangement joins TRBV2 to TRBJ2-5, with TRBD1 matching 7 bases. The length of the CDR3 is 13 residues. Germline CDR1 SNHLY, CDR2 FYNNEI. V trimming: 11 bases; J trimming: 5 bases; junction bases outside the gene matches: 11. The CDR3, as DNA: TGTGCCGGAGCCGACAGGGTGCGGGAGACCCAGTACTTC. It translates to CAGADRVRETQYF.

CDR3 DNA: TGTGCCAGCAGCTTATTATGGGGGTTGAACACTGAAGCTTTCTTT. Residues: CASSLLWGLNTEAFF. This rearrangement joins TRBV7-2 to TRBJ1-1, with a possible D match to TRBD1 (5 bases). Trimming shortened V by 2 bases and J by 0 bases, and 10 bases separated the two germline ends. Germline values: CDR1 SGHTA, CDR2 FQGNSA. CDR3 size: 15 residues.

This chain joins TRBV7-2 and TRBJ1-5; 7 nucleotides align to TRBD1. Germline V gives CDR1 SGHTA, CDR2 FQGNSA. V trimming: 4 bases; J trimming: 4 bases; junction bases outside the gene matches: 4. The CDR3 contains 14 residues. The CDR3 region is CASSWDSSNQPQHF. In nucleotides, the CDR3 is TGTGCCAGCAGCTGGGACAGTAGTAATCAGCCCCAGCATTTT.

This chain links TRBV30 with TRBJ1-1; D might be TRBD1 (5 bases). This CDR3 comprises 14 residues. Trimming took 5 bases from V and 1 from J, leaving 14 bases between them. Germline V gives CDR1 GTSNPN, CDR2 SVGIG (reference sequence). The CDR3 is CAWGRGPANTEAFF. CDR3 bases: TGTGCCTGGGGGAGGGGACCCGCGAACACTGAAGCTTTCTTT.

This rearrangement joins TRBV6-4 to TRBJ1-1; no reliable D call. Germline V gene lookup returns CDR1 MRHNA and CDR2 SNTAGT. V was pared by 6 bases and J by 1 base, with 9 bases between. There are 13 residues in the CDR3. The chain's CDR3 is CASSLTGNTEAFF. For the CDR3, the DNA is TGTGCCAGCAGCCTGACGGGGAACACTGAAGCTTTCTTT.

The chain uses TRBV6-5 and TRBJ1-1; D is unresolved. Trimming removed 7 bases from V and 5 bases from J, with 20 bases in between. The length of the CDR3 is 15 residues. The germline V gene encodes CDR1 MNHEY and CDR2 SVGAGI. This CDR3 reads CASTLRKRAGTEAFF. In nucleotides, the CDR3 is TGTGCCAGCACACTTCGGAAGAGGGCGGGGACTGAAGCTTTCTTT.

This clone was detected only a few times. The chain couples TRBV7-2 to TRBJ1-5; D gene unclear. The V end was cut by 2 bases, the J end by 7 bases, with 6 bases between. Germline assignment: CDR1 SGHTA and CDR2 FQGNSA. This CDR3 has 12 residues. The DNA of the CDR3 is TGTGCCAGCAGCTTATGGGGACAGCCCCAGCATTTT. It yields the protein CASSLWGQPQHF.

This clone has just a few counts. The chain is built from TRBV11-2 and TRBJ2-5, with D possibly being TRBD1 (5 bases). Trimming left V 5 bases short and J 5 bases short, with 12 bases between. Germline assignment: CDR1 SGHAT and CDR2 FQNNGV. The length of the CDR3 is 13 residues. For the CDR3, the DNA is TGTGCCAGCAGCCGAGACAACAGGGAGACCCAGTACTTC. It is translated as CASSRDNRETQYF.

A few counts support this clone. This chain joins TRBV5-6 and TRBJ2-7, with D possibly being TRBD2 (6 bases). The CDR3 totals 15 residues. In germline, CDR1 is SGHDT, CDR2 YYEEEE. V gave up 5 bases and J gave up 6 bases, with 21 bases separating them. Here the CDR3 DNA reads TGTGCCAGCAGTTATGGGGCTAGTAAGGAGGGCGAGCAGTACTTC. Translating gives CASSYGASKEGEQYF.

The chain uses TRBV6-5 and TRBJ2-3, with a tentative D call TRBD2 (5 bases). Trimming cost V 4 bases and J 7 bases, with 9 bases left between them. This CDR3 contains 12 residues. CDR1 MNHEY and CDR2 SVGAGI come from the germline V gene. The CDR3 DNA sequence: TGTGCCAGCAGTTCGGGATTGTATACGCAGTATTTT. This translates into CASSSGLYTQYF.

CDR3 DNA sequence: TGCGCCAGCAGCCGGGGACAGGACTCTGGAAACACCATATATTTT. Translating it yields CASSRGQDSGNTIYF. The chain has TRBV5-1 and TRBJ1-3; 8 bases match TRBD1. Trimming at V came to 4 bases and at J to 0 bases, leaving 3 bases not matched to a gene. CDR1 is SGHRS and CDR2 is YFSETQ in the germline V gene. This CDR3 contains 15 residues. The variable domain in full, with the rest retrieved from reference TRBV5-1 and TRBJ1-3, is KAGVTQTPRYLIKTRGQQVTLSCSPISGHRSVSWYQQTPGQGLQFLFEYFSETQRNKGNFPGRFSGRQFSNSRSEMNVSTLELGDSALYLCASSRGQDSGNTIYFGEGSWLTVV.

V gene TRBV7-8 combines with J gene TRBJ2-2; D is tentatively TRBD1 or TRBD2 (5 bases each). CDR1 and CDR2 from the germline V gene are SGHVS and FQNEAQ. The CDR3 consists of 19 residues. V was trimmed by 5 bases and J by 4 bases, leaving 26 bases between them. In DNA, the CDR3 is TGTGCCAGCAGCGAACAACCGGGACGCGCAGGCCTCTTCACCGGGGAGCTGTTTTTT. Translation gives CASSEQPGRAGLFTGELFF.

A few counts support this clone. The CDR3, as DNA: TGTGCCAGCAGTTCGCTGGGGACTACTCGCTCCTCCTACGAGCAGTACGTC. It encodes CASSSLGTTRSSYEQYV. The chain is built from TRBV28 and TRBJ2-7, with TRBD2 identical over 7 bases. V lost 4 bases to trimming and J lost 0 bases; unmatched junction nucleotides: 12. In germline, CDR1 is MDHEN, CDR2 SYDVKM. The CDR3 is made up of 17 amino acids.

The gene calls are TRBV11-3 and TRBJ2-3, with no clear D. CDR3 length: 12 residues. Germline V CDR1 and CDR2: SGHNT, YENEEA. V lost 7 bases and J lost 8, with 13 bases in between. The CDR3 spells CASTLQDGTQYF. The CDR3 DNA reads as TGTGCCAGCACTCTCCAGGATGGTACGCAGTATTTT.

The chain has TRBV6-1 and TRBJ2-7; no clear D gene. The ends were cut back, 7 bases at V and 4 bases at J, with 20 bases in the middle. The CDR3 covers 15 residues. Germline V gives CDR1 MNHNS, CDR2 SASEGT. CDR3 protein: CASTQAVVPIYEQYF. CDR3 nucleotides: TGTGCCAGCACTCAGGCTGTAGTTCCTATTTACGAGCAGTACTTC.

This sequence joins TRBV27 and TRBJ2-5; 7 bases match TRBD1. The end of the DNA is better explained by TRBJ2-7, so the J call may be wrong. The CDR3 is made up of 13 amino acids. The germline CDR1 and CDR2 sequences are MNHEY and SMNVEV (reference sequence). The CDR3 protein is CASSYRDRYEQYF. The CDR3 nucleotides are TGTGCCAGCAGTTACCGGGACAGATACGAGCAGTACTTC.